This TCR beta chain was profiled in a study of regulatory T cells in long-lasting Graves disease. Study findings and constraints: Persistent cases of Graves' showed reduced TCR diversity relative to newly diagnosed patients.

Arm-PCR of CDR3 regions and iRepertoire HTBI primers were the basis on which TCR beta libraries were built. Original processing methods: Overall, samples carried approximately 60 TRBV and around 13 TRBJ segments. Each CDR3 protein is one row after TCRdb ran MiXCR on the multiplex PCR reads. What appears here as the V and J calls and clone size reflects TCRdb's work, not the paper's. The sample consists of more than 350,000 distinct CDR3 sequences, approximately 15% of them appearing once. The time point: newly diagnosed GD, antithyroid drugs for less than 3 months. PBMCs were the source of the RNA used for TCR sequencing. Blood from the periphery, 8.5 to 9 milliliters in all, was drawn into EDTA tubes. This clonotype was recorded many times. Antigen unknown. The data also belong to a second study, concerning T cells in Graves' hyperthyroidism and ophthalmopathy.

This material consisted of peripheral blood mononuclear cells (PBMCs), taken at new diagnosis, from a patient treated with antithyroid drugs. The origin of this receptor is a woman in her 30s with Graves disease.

Here the CDR3 DNA reads TGTGCCAGCAGCTTAGAGGCAGGATCGAACACTGAAGCTTTCTTT. It yields the protein CASSLEAGSNTEAFF. The chain uses TRBV7-6 and TRBJ1-1, with D hard to call. Germline loops: CDR1 SGHVS, CDR2 FNYEAQ. There are 15 residues in the CDR3. The V gene lost 1 base and the J gene lost 1 base, with 10 bases spanning the gap.